Listed below are T cell receptor beta chains from one sample, sequenced in a study of cytotoxic CD8 clonotypes in ibrutinib-treated CLL. The data were produced by immunoSEQ multiplex PCR, yet TCRdb's version contains in-frame clones alone and is incomplete. The sample yields over 120,000 clones, approximately 80% seen once. The sequencing here drew on PBMCs, taken after 36 months of ibrutinib treatment. The receptors come from a human donor with chronic lymphocytic leukemia. Both conserved end residues are part of each CDR3. Fields, in order: CDR3 DNA, CDR3 protein, D gene, J gene, V gene, clone size. The D gene is left open where the match is weak. Clone size is not always given. Where it is, it says once, few, many or a class for expanded clones.

DNA: TGTGCCAGCAGCTTAACTCCGGGGGCTGCTGATGGCTACACCTTC
CDR3: CASSLTPGAADGYTF
D: NA
J: TRBJ1-2
V: TRBV7-8
size: NA

DNA: TGTGCCAGCAGCGTAGTGACAGGCCTTGTCCCAACCGGGGAGCTGTTTTTT
CDR3: CASSVVTGLVPTGELFF
D: NA
J: TRBJ2-2
V: TRBV9
size: NA

DNA: TGTGCCAGCAGGATACAGGGGGCTGGTGAAAAACTGTTTTTT
CDR3: CASRIQGAGEKLFF
D: TRBD1
J: TRBJ1-4
V: TRBV6-1
size: NA

DNA: TGCGCCAGCAGCCAAATCGGGACAGGGAGGGGGAACTATGGCTACACCTTC
CDR3: CASSQIGTGRGNYGYTF
D: TRBD1
J: TRBJ1-2
V: TRBV4-1
size: NA

DNA: TGTGCCTGGAGTCATACAGGGGGCGAGCAGTACTTC
CDR3: CAWSHTGGEQYF
D: TRBD1
J: TRBJ2-7
V: TRBV30
size: NA

DNA: TGCGCCGGGGGGAGGGCTATTGGTTACAATGAGCAGTTCTTC
CDR3: CAGGRAIGYNEQFF
D: TRBD2
J: TRBJ2-1
V: TRBV10-2
size: NA

DNA: TGTGCCAGCAGCTTCAGGGGGGCGGAGGGCTACACCTTC
CDR3: CASSFRGAEGYTF
D: TRBD1
J: TRBJ1-2
V: TRBV5-4
size: NA

DNA: TGCGCCAGCAGCGATTCCGGCGGGCAGTTCTTC
CDR3: CASSDSGGQFF
D: NA
J: TRBJ2-1
V: TRBV5-1
size: NA

DNA: TGTGCCAGCAGTGAAGCGCGAGACAGGGAAGGGGTCTATTATGGCTACACCTTC
CDR3: CASSEARDREGVYYGYTF
D: TRBD1
J: TRBJ1-2
V: TRBV6-1
size: NA

DNA: TGTGCCAGCAGCCCCCAACTAGCGGGGGTGCAGAATGAGCAGTTCTTC
CDR3: CASSPQLAGVQNEQFF
D: TRBD2
J: TRBJ2-1
V: TRBV7-7
size: few

DNA: TGTGCCAGCAGCCCCACTCCAGGTACTTTGAACACTGAAGCTTTCTTT
CDR3: CASSPTPGTLNTEAFF
D: NA
J: TRBJ1-1
V: TRBV11-2
size: NA

DNA: TGTGCCAGCAGTGTAGCGGGGGTCTTTCTTCGGGATGAGCAGTTCTTC
CDR3: CASSVAGVFLRDEQFF
D: TRBD2
J: TRBJ2-1
V: TRBV2
size: once

DNA: TGCGCCAGCAGTCTGATGCGGGAGTCTGAAGCTTTCTTT
CDR3: CASSLMRESEAFF
D: NA
J: TRBJ1-1
V: TRBV5-1
size: few

DNA: TGTGCCAGCAGCTTACCAGCGGGGCAGGAGACCCAGTACTTC
CDR3: CASSLPAGQETQYF
D: TRBD2
J: TRBJ2-5
V: TRBV11-3
size: NA

DNA: TGTGCCAGCAGTTTTACGTCCCGGGCCAACGTCCTGACTTTC
CDR3: CASSFTSRANVLTF
D: NA
J: TRBJ2-6
V: TRBV27
size: NA

DNA: TGCGCCAGCAGCCCGGGCCCCCCGTCTGATCAGCCCCAGCATTTT
CDR3: CASSPGPPSDQPQHF
D: NA
J: TRBJ1-5
V: TRBV5-1
size: NA

DNA: TGTGCCATCAGTGAGTCGATCCGACAGCCCAATCCCCAGCCCCAGCATTTT
CDR3: CAISESIRQPNPQPQHF
D: NA
J: TRBJ1-5
V: TRBV10-3
size: NA

DNA: TGTGCCAGCAGTGAGTTTCGGACTGAGCAGTTCTTC
CDR3: CASSEFRTEQFF
D: NA
J: TRBJ2-1
V: TRBV25-1
size: NA

DNA: TGTGCCAGCAGCGGACAGGGCTCGGACTACGAGCAGTACTTC
CDR3: CASSGQGSDYEQYF
D: TRBD1
J: TRBJ2-7
V: TRBV11-2
size: NA

DNA: TGTGCCAGCAGCTTAAACGCCTACGAGCAGTACTTC
CDR3: CASSLNAYEQYF
D: NA
J: TRBJ2-7
V: TRBV7-9
size: NA

DNA: TGTGCCAGTAGTCGGTCTGGTTACAATGAGCAGTTCTTC
CDR3: CASSRSGYNEQFF
D: NA
J: TRBJ2-1
V: TRBV19
size: NA

DNA: TGCACCCTGCCTGTCGGTGAGGGCTACACCTTC
CDR3: CTLPVGEGYTF
D: NA
J: TRBJ1-2
V: TRBV20-1
size: NA

DNA: TGCGCCAGCAGACAGGGGGAAGGAATTTATCAGCCCCAGCATTTT
CDR3: CASRQGEGIYQPQHF
D: TRBD1
J: TRBJ1-5
V: TRBV5-1
size: NA

DNA: TGTGCCAGCAGCTTAGGACAGGACAGGTTCAGAGGGAACACCGGGGAGCTGTTTTTT
CDR3: CASSLGQDRFRGNTGELFF
D: TRBD1
J: TRBJ2-2
V: TRBV7-9
size: once

DNA: TGTGCCAGTAGGGGGACAGGGAGGGAGTATGGCTACACCTTC
CDR3: CASRGTGREYGYTF
D: TRBD1
J: TRBJ1-2
V: TRBV19
size: NA

DNA: TGTGCCAGCAGACCCCTCAGGGTGTACCAAGAGACCCAGTACTTC
CDR3: CASRPLRVYQETQYF
D: NA
J: TRBJ2-5
V: TRBV28
size: NA

DNA: TGTGCCAGCAGTTATGGGCTCGGACTGATCGATGAGCAGTTCTTC
CDR3: CASSYGLGLIDEQFF
D: NA
J: TRBJ2-1
V: TRBV6-5
size: once

DNA: TGCGCCAGCAGCTTGGCCCCGCAGGGTAGGGTTGAGGGGTACGAGCAGTACTTC
CDR3: CASSLAPQGRVEGYEQYF
D: NA
J: TRBJ2-7
V: TRBV5-1
size: few

DNA: TGTGCCAGTAGTATAGGGGGAACGGGACTGTTTTTT
CDR3: CASSIGGTGLFF
D: NA
J: TRBJ1-4
V: TRBV19
size: once

DNA: TGTGCCTGGAGTGTATACCATGCCTACGAGCAGTACTTC
CDR3: CAWSVYHAYEQYF
D: NA
J: TRBJ2-7
V: TRBV30
size: NA

DNA: TGTGCCAGCAGCCCCCGGGACAGCAATCAGCCCCAGCATTTT
CDR3: CASSPRDSNQPQHF
D: NA
J: TRBJ1-5
V: TRBV5-6
size: many

DNA: TGTGCCAGCACGAGCGGGATCGCTGAGACGATCTACGAGCAGTACTTC
CDR3: CASTSGIAETIYEQYF
D: TRBD2
J: TRBJ2-7
V: TRBV6-4
size: NA